These 23 T cell receptor beta chains were sequenced from one sample in a study of early T cells in non-severe SARS-CoV-2 infection. TCRdb recomputed calls from the 5' RACE reads with MiXCR, one row per CDR3 protein. This table holds some 54,000 distinct CDR3 sequences, roughly a tenth found once. Sequenced sample: whole blood. These receptors were obtained from an adult who was a healthcare worker with PCR-confirmed SARS-CoV-2 infection or an uninfected control (not recorded which).

This clonotype occurred many times. This chain links TRBV7-6 with TRBJ2-5; the D call may be TRBD1 or TRBD2 (6 bases each). Deletions cut 5 bases from V and 2 bases from J, with 18 bases between. Germline CDR1 is SGHVS and CDR2 is FNYEAQ. This CDR3 spans 16 amino acids. Here the CDR3 DNA reads TGTGCCAGCAGCCGCCCTAGAACAGGGACTCAAGAGACCCAGTACTTC. It codes for CASSRPRTGTQETQYF.

This clonotype showed up many times. The chain has TRBV4-2 and TRBJ1-5; tentative D call: TRBD1 (5 bases). Germline values: CDR1 LGHNA, CDR2 YNFKEQ. The CDR3 runs 18 residues. Trimming pared 0 bases from V and 6 bases from J, leaving 21 bases between. CDR3 coding DNA: TGTGCCAGCAGCCAAGATTCCCGGCAGGGAGGGTTCGGTCAGCCCCAGCATTTT. It is translated as CASSQDSRQGGFGQPQHF.

This clonotype was seen a few times. This chain joins TRBV11-2 and TRBJ2-7; the match to TRBD1 covers 8 bases. The CDR3 consists of 13 residues. V gave up 6 bases and J gave up 6 bases; unmatched junction bases: 7. Germline V gene sequence: CDR1 SGHAT, CDR2 FQNNGV. The CDR3, as DNA: TGTGCCAGCAGGACAGGGGCCCTATCCGAGCAGTACTTC. Translated: CASRTGALSEQYF.

V is TRBV29-1 and J is TRBJ2-5; the D is unclear. CDR3 size: 11 residues. The ends were cut back, 7 bases at V and 4 bases at J, with 10 bases in the middle. Germline V gene sequence: CDR1 SQVTM, CDR2 ANQGSEA. This chain's CDR3 is CSAHSIETQYF. The CDR3 DNA follows: TGCAGCGCCCATAGTATAGAGACCCAGTACTTC.

This clonotype was recorded a few times. V is TRBV24-1 and J is TRBJ2-1, with no clear D. V gave up 2 bases and J gave up 7 bases, with 8 bases separating them. In germline, CDR1 is KGHDR, CDR2 SFDVKD. The CDR3 totals 13 residues. The CDR3 bases are TGTGCCACCAGTGATTCAAGAGTTAATGAGCAGTTCTTC. Amino acids: CATSDSRVNEQFF.

The table lists this clonotype with many counts. The genes are TRBV12-5 and TRBJ2-1, with 11 bases fitting TRBD2. Germline lookup yields CDR1 LGHNT and CDR2 FRNRAP. Germline trimming cut 2 bases from V and 9 bases from J; bases unmatched to any gene: 12. CDR3 size: 17 residues. In nucleotides, the CDR3 is TGTGCTAGTGGTTTGCCCCCTCCTAGCGGGAGGATAGGTGAGCAGTTCTTC. Its protein product is CASGLPPPSGRIGEQFF.

Many counts were recorded for this clonotype. V is TRBV12-3 or TRBV12-4 and J is TRBJ1-6; D gene ambiguous. Trimming cost V 4 bases and J 5 bases, with 9 bases left between them. CDR3 length equals 14 residues. The CDR3 loop reads CASSSSRDNSPLHF. The DNA of the CDR3 is TGTGCCAGCAGTTCCAGTAGGGATAATTCACCCCTCCACTTT.

V is TRBV10-3 and J is TRBJ2-7, with unresolved D. CDR3 size: 14 residues. The V gene's germline CDR1 is ENHRY and CDR2 SYGVKD. The germline V and J ends were trimmed by 0 bases and 2 bases, with 8 bases remaining between them. CDR3 residues: CAISESFGPYEQYF. Here the CDR3 DNA reads TGTGCCATCAGTGAGTCGTTCGGCCCCTACGAGCAGTACTTC.

This clonotype was seen ten or more times. The chain has TRBV7-3 and TRBJ2-2; D uncertain. The CDR3 is 12 residues long. V lost 4 bases, J lost 6 bases, and 6 bases lay in between. Germline-derived CDR1 and CDR2 are SGHTA and FQGTGA. In DNA, the CDR3 is TGTGCCAGCAGCTCCCCGGCCGGGGAGCTGTTTTTT. It is translated as CASSSPAGELFF.

This clonotype was counted ten times or more. The genes are TRBV2 and TRBJ1-1; maybe TRBD1 (6 bases). The CDR3 runs to 11 residues. V was clipped by 4 bases and J by 10 bases, with 10 bases between them. Germline lookup yields CDR1 SNHLY and CDR2 FYNNEI. Written as DNA, the CDR3 is TGTGCCAGCAGTGGATCAGGGGTAGCTTTCTTT. Translated: CASSGSGVAFF.

At least ten counts were recorded for this clonotype. The chain is built from TRBV2 and TRBJ2-1; 12 positions agree with TRBD2. The CDR3 length is 15 residues. V lost 6 bases, J lost 6 bases, and 6 bases stayed unmatched. Per the germline V gene, CDR1 is SNHLY and CDR2 is FYNNEI. CDR3 sequence (DNA): TGTGCCAGCAGGGTGACTAGCGGGAGTCGCAATGAGCAGTTCTTC. Translated, it gives CASRVTSGSRNEQFF. Supplemented by reference TRBV2 and TRBJ2-1, the full variable domain reads EPEVTQTPSHQVTQMGQEVILRCVPISNHLYFYWYRQILGQKVEFLVSFYNNEISEKSEIFDDQFSVERPDGSNFTLKIRSTKLEDSAMYFCASRVTSGSRNEQFFGPGTRLTVL.

This clonotype was seen a handful of times. The V and J genes are TRBV12-3 or TRBV12-4 and TRBJ2-5; tentative D call: TRBD2 (6 bases). The CDR3 loop spans 13 amino acids. Trimming stripped 8 bases from V and 5 bases from J, with 15 bases between. The CDR3 nucleotides read TGTGCCAGCCACCGGAGGGTGGGGGAGACCCAGTACTTC. Amino acid sequence: CASHRRVGETQYF.

This clonotype was detected ten times or more. This sequence joins TRBV18 and TRBJ2-3, with D hard to call. Trimming left V 3 bases short and J 0 bases short, with 13 bases between. Germline CDR1 and CDR2: KGHSH and LQKENI. The CDR3 loop spans 16 amino acids. This CDR3 is CASSPRPATSTDTQYF. In DNA form, the CDR3 reads TGTGCCAGCTCACCCCGCCCAGCTACTAGCACAGATACGCAGTATTTT.

This clonotype was seen ten or more times. V is TRBV3-1 and J is TRBJ2-7; D is possibly TRBD1 (5 bases). V lost 0 bases and J lost 0, with 12 bases in between. In germline, CDR1 is LGHDT, CDR2 YNNKEL (reference sequence). This CDR3 has 16 residues. The CDR3 sequence: CASSQDHGARSYEQYF. The DNA for the CDR3 is TGTGCCAGCAGCCAAGATCATGGGGCGCGCTCCTACGAGCAGTACTTC.

This clonotype has at least ten counts. The genes are TRBV6-2 or TRBV6-3 and TRBJ2-2, with D possibly matching TRBD1 (6 bases). This CDR3 has 13 amino acids. The germline V gene has CDR1 MNHEY and CDR2 SVGEGT. V was shortened by 4 bases and J by 4 bases, with 7 bases between the two germline ends. DNA for the CDR3: TGTGCCAGCAGTTGGGGGCCCACCGGGGAGCTGTTTTTT. It encodes CASSWGPTGELFF.

This clonotype appeared a few times. The chain links TRBV27 to TRBJ2-3; D is unclear. This CDR3 is 14 amino acids long. The V end lost 4 bases, the J end lost 0 bases, and 8 bases lay between the germline ends. Looked up from germline, CDR1 is MNHEY and CDR2 is SMNVEV (reference sequence). The CDR3 reads CASSYTSSTDTQYF. CDR3 bases: TGTGCCAGCAGTTACACTTCTAGCACAGATACGCAGTATTTT.

The V gene is TRBV6-5, the J gene TRBJ2-7; 10 positions match TRBD2. The CDR3 has 14 residues. CDR1 and CDR2 (germline): MNHEY, SVGAGI. V lost 4 bases and J lost 3; bases outside the gene matches: 3. The CDR3 DNA reads TGTGCCAGCAGTTCGGGACTAGCGCGCTACGAGCAGTACTTC. Amino acid sequence: CASSSGLARYEQYF.

This clonotype has at least ten counts. This chain links TRBV12-3 or TRBV12-4 with TRBJ1-2, with D perhaps matching TRBD1 (5 bases). The CDR3 length is 12 residues. Trimming stripped 7 bases from V and 7 bases from J, with 13 bases between. CDR3 sequence reads: CASKHTGGGYTF. CDR3 DNA sequence: TGTGCCAGCAAGCATACAGGCGGTGGCTACACCTTC.

The chain employs TRBV20-1 and TRBJ2-3, with D perhaps given as TRBD1 or TRBD2 (6 bases each). The length of the CDR3 is 16 residues. Germline CDR1 DFQATT, CDR2 SNEGSKA (reference sequence). Trimming shortened V by 3 bases and J by 0 bases, and 16 bases separated the two germline ends. CDR3 in amino acids: CSARGGYSTSTDTQYF. For the CDR3, the DNA is TGCAGTGCTAGGGGGGGCTATTCGACTAGCACAGATACGCAGTATTTT.

This clonotype was picked up one time. V and J are TRBV6-1 and TRBJ1-1; D gene ambiguous. Germline loops: CDR1 MNHNS, CDR2 SASEGT. V shed 10 bases and J shed 0 bases, with 15 bases lying between them. This CDR3 contains 14 residues. The CDR3 DNA reads TGTGCCACCGATTCCAAGGGCCTGAACACTGAAGCTTTCTTT. As protein: CATDSKGLNTEAFF.

The chain carries TRBV5-1 and TRBJ2-1; D perhaps matches TRBD2 (6 bases). The CDR3 has 13 amino acids. Trimming left V 5 bases short and J 3 bases short, with 9 bases between. CDR1 is SGHRS and CDR2 is YFSETQ in the germline V gene. The DNA for the CDR3 is TGCGCCAGCAGGGCGGGACTCTACAATGAGCAGTTCTTC. Protein sequence: CASRAGLYNEQFF.

This clonotype has at least ten counts. The V call is TRBV7-6, the J call TRBJ1-2; possible D gene TRBD1, 5 bases. Germline loops: CDR1 SGHVS, CDR2 FNYEAQ. The CDR3 has 14 residues. The V and J ends lost 2 bases and 2 bases respectively, with 9 bases between them. This CDR3 is CASSLTGGNYGYTF. DNA for the CDR3: TGTGCCAGCAGCTTAACCGGGGGGAACTATGGCTACACCTTC.

This clonotype was counted ten times or more. The junction departs from the called germline gene at one end, perhaps through a read error. The chain carries TRBV7-7 and TRBJ2-5, with 8 bases lining up with TRBD2. The CDR3 contains 15 residues. Germline V gene data show CDR1 as SSHAT and CDR2 as FNYEAQ (reference sequence). The CDR3 spells CASSRSGRGGETQYF. In DNA form, the CDR3 reads TGTGCTAGCAGCCGCAGCGGGAGAGGAGGAGAGACCCAGTACTTC.